This TCR beta chain is drawn from a study of T cell repertoires in cytomegalovirus infection. Study in general: CMV epitopes used comprised recently identified HLA-C-restricted ones and well-studied HLA-B-restricted ones. Public TCR beta signatures were indicative of both CMV infection and a matching HLA type.

Worth noting for this clonotype: Its cognate antigen is unknown.

The V gene lost 0 bases and the J gene lost 0 bases, with 18 bases spanning the gap. Germline loops: CDR1 LGHDT, CDR2 YNNKEL (reference sequence). The CDR3 consists of 19 residues. Whole-study findings and limits: Summed frequency of public TCR beta families distinguished CMV carriers with the relevant HLA. The ex vivo response showed dominance by HLA-C-restricted CMV-specific TCR beta clonotypes.

A single record per CDR3 protein comes from TCRdb applying MiXCR to the reads. The profile shows hundreds of thousands of distinct CDR3 sequences, approximately 30% of them singletons. This receptor was taken from a human donor in good health (CMV status not recorded). Some clones in this sample may be carry-over from other donors' samples. The sequencing used cultured CD8+ T cells from PBMCs, collected from culture after CMV antigen stimulation. The chain carries TRBV3-1 and TRBJ2-4; no clear D gene. As DNA, the CDR3 is TGTGCCAGCAGCCAAGATACCAGCGCTCTGGCACTAGCCAAAAACATTCAGTACTTC. Amino acid sequence: CASSQDTSALALAKNIQYF. Full variable domain (outside the CDR3, taken from reference TRBV3-1 and TRBJ2-4): DTAVSQTPKYLVTQMGNDKSIKCEQNLGHDTMYWYKQDSKKFLKIMFSYNNKELIINETVPNRFSPKSPDKAHLNLHINSLELGDSAVYFCASSQDTSALALAKNIQYFGAGTRLSVL.